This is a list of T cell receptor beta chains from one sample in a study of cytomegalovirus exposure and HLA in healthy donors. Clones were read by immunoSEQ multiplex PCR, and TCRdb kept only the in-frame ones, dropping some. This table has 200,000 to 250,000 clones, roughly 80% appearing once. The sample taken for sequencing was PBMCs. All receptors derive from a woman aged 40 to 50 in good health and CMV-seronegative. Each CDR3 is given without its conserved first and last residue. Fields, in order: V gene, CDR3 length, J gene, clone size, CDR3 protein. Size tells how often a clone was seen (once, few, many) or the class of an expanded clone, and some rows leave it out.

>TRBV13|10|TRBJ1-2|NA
ASSLSGSGYT
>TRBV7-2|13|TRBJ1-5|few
ASSLDTLSNQPQH
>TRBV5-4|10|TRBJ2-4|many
ASSLGGGLQY
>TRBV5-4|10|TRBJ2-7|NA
ASSLTDRALS
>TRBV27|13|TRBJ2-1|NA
ASSLYRGLHNEQF
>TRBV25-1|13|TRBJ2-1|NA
ASSDDRGIVNEQF
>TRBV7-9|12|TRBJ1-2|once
ASSPSRDFGGYT
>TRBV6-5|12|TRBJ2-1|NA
ASRSEILYNEQF
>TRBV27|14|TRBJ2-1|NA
ASSSYSRSSYNEQF
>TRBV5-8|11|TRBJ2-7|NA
ASRRTGVYEQY
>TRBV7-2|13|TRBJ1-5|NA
ASSMQGARNQPQH
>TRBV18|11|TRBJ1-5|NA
ASRGGRDQPQH
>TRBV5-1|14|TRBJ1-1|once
ASSPGTAKWNTEAF
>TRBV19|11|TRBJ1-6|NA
ASSMGGDSPLH
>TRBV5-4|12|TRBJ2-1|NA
ASSLGPGGNEQF
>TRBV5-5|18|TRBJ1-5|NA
ASSLGGTGGYRISNQPQH
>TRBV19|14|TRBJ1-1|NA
ASSTQTGKVNTEAF
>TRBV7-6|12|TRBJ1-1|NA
ASSFGQGATEAF
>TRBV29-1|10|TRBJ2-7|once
SVYGQGVEQY
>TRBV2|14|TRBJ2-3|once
ASNGKQGTSTDTQY
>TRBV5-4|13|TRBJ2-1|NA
ASSLTSTTYNEQF
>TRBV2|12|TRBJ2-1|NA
ARTRLAGVREQF
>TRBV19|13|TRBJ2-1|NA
ASSIVAGEYNEQF
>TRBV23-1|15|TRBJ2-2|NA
ASSQPAGPDNTGELF
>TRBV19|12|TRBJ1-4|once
ASSQRDTIEKLF
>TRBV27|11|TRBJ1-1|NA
ASSVRGDTEAF
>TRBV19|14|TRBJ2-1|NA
ASSDRTSGLYNEQF
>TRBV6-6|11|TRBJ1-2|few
ALQVGANYGYT
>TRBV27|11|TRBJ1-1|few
ASSLFGRTEAF
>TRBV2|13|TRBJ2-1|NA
ATKKGDTPYNEQF
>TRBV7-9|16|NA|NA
ASSSRTPLTQSSYEQY
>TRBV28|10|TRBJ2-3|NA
ASSLLRDTQY
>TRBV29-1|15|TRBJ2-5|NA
SVEGLAGERLRETQY
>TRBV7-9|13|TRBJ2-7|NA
ASIPGSLSTYEQY
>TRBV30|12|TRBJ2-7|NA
AWRGLAGPYEQY
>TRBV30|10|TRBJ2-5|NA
AWKGETETQY
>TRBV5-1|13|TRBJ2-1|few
ASSTAASWSNEQF
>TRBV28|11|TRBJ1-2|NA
ASSIPPGVGYT
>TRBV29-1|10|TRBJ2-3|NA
SVAEDTDTQY
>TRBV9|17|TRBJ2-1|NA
ASSALRTSGRAAYNEQF
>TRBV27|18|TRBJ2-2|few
ASSSIRPGLAGTNTGELF
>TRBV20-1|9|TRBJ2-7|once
SAELSYEQY
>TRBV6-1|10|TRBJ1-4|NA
ASSPGGEKLF
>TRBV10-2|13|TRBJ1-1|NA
ASRRGTGLNTEAF
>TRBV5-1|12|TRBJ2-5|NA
ASSQTGAGETQY
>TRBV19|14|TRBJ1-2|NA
ASRLSRDIRNYGYT
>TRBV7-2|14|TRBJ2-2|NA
ASSPLAGGNTGELF
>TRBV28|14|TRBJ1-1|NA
ASSLSPSTGNTEAF
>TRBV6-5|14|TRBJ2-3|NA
ASSYTASTGTDTQY
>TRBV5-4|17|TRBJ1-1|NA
ASSPRRPTGLKMNTEAF
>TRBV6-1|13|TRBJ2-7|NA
ASSEAHGGSYEQY
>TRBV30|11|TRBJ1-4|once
AWSGLSGEKLF
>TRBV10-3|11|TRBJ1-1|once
AIRGAMNTEAF